These 24 T cell receptor beta chains came from one sample sequenced in a study of T-cell memory formation after mild COVID-19. TCRdb analysed the 5' RACE reads with MiXCR anew, one entry per CDR3 protein. Seen here are about 400,000 distinct CDR3 sequences, roughly 14% observed once, and the top ten hold about 22%. Sequenced sample: PBMCs or a T cell subset sorted from them (not recorded which). These receptors were taken from a man aged 18 to 35 who had mild COVID-19 (a few samples of this study predate the infection). Cell type and time point are not known.

This rearrangement joins TRBV24-1 to TRBJ2-3; tentative D call: TRBD1 (6 bases). Trimming took 3 bases from V and 4 from J, leaving 13 bases between them. Germline assignment: CDR1 KGHDR and CDR2 SFDVKD. The CDR3 runs to 15 residues. The CDR3 DNA reads as TGTGCCACCAGTGATCCACAGGGTATGGCAGATACGCAGTATTTT. Protein product: CATSDPQGMADTQYF.

This clonotype has at least ten counts. The chain combines TRBV7-3 with TRBJ2-1; D might be TRBD2 (7 bases). The CDR3 is 15 residues long. Germline V gene sequence: CDR1 SGHTA, CDR2 FQGTGA. V lost 4 bases and J lost 0, with 10 bases in between. The CDR3 region is CASSSGGPSYNEQFF. The CDR3 nucleotides read TGTGCCAGCAGCTCCGGGGGGCCCTCCTACAATGAGCAGTTCTTC. The full variable domain, in which reference TRBV7-3 and TRBJ2-1 provide the parts outside the CDR3, is GAGVSQTPSNKVTEKGKYVELRCDPISGHTALYWYRQSLGQGPEFLIYFQGTGAADDSGLPNDRFFAVRPEGSVSTLKIQRTERGDSAVYLCASSSGGPSYNEQFFGPGTRLTVL.

This clonotype was observed many times. The V gene is TRBV14, the J gene TRBJ2-7; the match to TRBD2 covers 8 bases. The V gene end was trimmed by 0 bases and the J gene end by 6 bases; junction bases not matched to a gene: 4. CDR3 length equals 14 residues. Looked up from germline, CDR1 is SGHDN and CDR2 is FVKESK. DNA of the CDR3: TGTGCCAGCAGCCAAGAACACGGGAGGGGCGAGCAGTACGTC. Translated: CASSQEHGRGEQYV.

The chain employs TRBV7-2 and TRBJ2-1, with D perhaps TRBD1 (7 bases). CDR3 length equals 15 residues. CDR1 SGHTA and CDR2 FQGNSA come from the germline V gene. Between the trimmed V and J ends, which lost 0 bases and 5 bases, there was a span of 11 bases. CDR3 bases: TGTGCCAGCAGCTTAGCGGCAGGGGGGCACAATGAGCAGTTCTTC. Protein: CASSLAAGGHNEQFF.

The chain is built from TRBV5-1 and TRBJ2-5, with D perhaps matching TRBD1 or TRBD2 (6 bases each). Trimming took off 3 bases at V and 3 bases at J, with 12 bases between the two ends. The CDR3 covers 14 residues. Germline V gives CDR1 SGHRS, CDR2 YFSETQ. The CDR3 bases are TGCGCCAGCAGCTCCAAGGGGGGAGAAGAGACCCAGTACTTC. This encodes CASSSKGGEETQYF.

This clonotype has a count of ten or more. The chain is built from TRBV5-1 and TRBJ1-2, with D uncertain. V was trimmed by 0 bases and J by 1 base, leaving 7 bases between them. Germline CDR1 is SGHRS and CDR2 is YFSETQ. The CDR3 spans 14 residues. The CDR3 here is CASSLERDNYGYTF. Here the CDR3 DNA reads TGCGCCAGCAGCTTGGAGCGGGATAACTATGGCTACACCTTC.

The chain combines TRBV20-1 with TRBJ1-2; maybe TRBD1 (5 bases). Germline lookup yields CDR1 DFQATT and CDR2 SNEGSKA (reference sequence). The CDR3 has 14 amino acids. Trimming removed 3 bases from V and 4 bases from J, with 15 bases in between. CDR3 protein: CSASPDNEIYGYTF. The CDR3 nucleotides are TGCAGTGCTAGTCCGGACAACGAGATCTATGGCTACACCTTC.

This clonotype was recorded at least ten times. Sequence at one end of the junction differs from germline and may be a read error. The chain links TRBV4-3 to TRBJ2-3; weak D call: TRBD1 (6 bases). The CDR3 runs 13 residues. Germline-derived CDR1 and CDR2 are LGHNA and YSLEER. The CDR3 DNA sequence: TGTGCCAGCAGCCAAAGGGGGACAGATACGCAGTATTTT. It translates to CASSQRGTDTQYF.

This clonotype has at least ten counts. The chain carries TRBV7-9 and TRBJ2-5; D gene unclear. The CDR3 spans 13 residues. V was clipped by 7 bases and J by 3 bases, with 12 bases between them. CDR1 and CDR2 (germline): SEHNR, FQNEAQ (reference sequence). The CDR3 DNA is TGTGCCAGCACCCCCCCTGAAAAAGAGACCCAGTACTTC. This encodes CASTPPEKETQYF.

This clonotype was seen only a few times. V usage is TRBV24-1 and J usage is TRBJ1-2, with 8 bases lining up with TRBD1. Germline V gives CDR1 KGHDR, CDR2 SFDVKD. V gave up 5 bases and J gave up 8 bases; unmatched junction bases: 6. The CDR3 spans 13 residues. The CDR3 DNA reads as TGTGCCACCAGTGCTGGACAGGGTGGCGGCTACACCTTC. This translates into CATSAGQGGGYTF.

This clonotype turned up a few times. The chain combines TRBV7-9 with TRBJ2-4; D remains unclear. CDR3 length equals 12 residues. Trimming shortened V by 6 bases and J by 8 bases, and 11 bases separated the two germline ends. Germline CDR1 reads SEHNR; CDR2 reads FQNEAQ (reference sequence). The CDR3 spells CASSPSGDIQYF. CDR3 DNA: TGTGCCAGCAGTCCCTCTGGGGACATTCAGTACTTC.

This clonotype was seen repeatedly, ten times or more. This rearrangement joins TRBV6-2 or TRBV6-3 to TRBJ2-5, with D perhaps TRBD1 (5 bases). Between the trimmed V and J ends, which lost 9 bases and 2 bases, there was a span of 10 bases. Per germline, CDR1 MNHEY and CDR2 SVGEGT. The CDR3 consists of 12 residues. The CDR3 is CASSPGQETQYF. DNA for the CDR3: TGTGCCAGTAGTCCAGGGCAAGAGACCCAGTACTTC.

This clonotype was detected a few times. V usage is TRBV4-1 and J usage is TRBJ2-5, with unresolved D. This CDR3 has 14 residues. Trimming stripped 1 base from V and 5 bases from J, with 11 bases between. Per the germline V gene, CDR1 is MGHRA and CDR2 is YSYEKL. CDR3 sequence reads: CASSQVGIRETQYF. The CDR3, as DNA: TGCGCCAGCAGCCAAGTTGGCATCAGGGAGACCCAGTACTTC.

The table lists this clonotype with a few counts. The gene calls are TRBV7-2 and TRBJ1-2, with 8 bases identical to TRBD1. The germline V gene has CDR1 SGHTA and CDR2 FQGNSA. Losses at the gene ends were 0 bases for V and 7 bases for J; bases not matched to a gene: 7. This CDR3 is 15 amino acids long. The CDR3 is CASSLAGGQGAGYTF. The DNA of the CDR3 is TGTGCCAGCAGCTTAGCTGGGGGGCAGGGGGCTGGCTACACCTTC.

This sequence joins TRBV2 and TRBJ2-7; possible D gene TRBD2, 5 bases. Per the germline V gene, CDR1 is SNHLY and CDR2 is FYNNEI. The CDR3 extends over 10 amino acids. V gave up 8 bases and J gave up 3 bases, with 5 bases separating them. CDR3 loop: CASGLYEQYF. CDR3 DNA: TGTGCCAGCGGACTCTACGAGCAGTACTTC.

The sample holds many counts of this clonotype. The V call is TRBV18, the J call TRBJ1-2, with 8 bases fitting TRBD1. Trimming removed 3 bases from V and 6 bases from J; junction bases left unmatched: 6. Looked up from germline, CDR1 is KGHSH and CDR2 is LQKENI. This CDR3 is 14 amino acids long. The CDR3 nucleotides read TGTGCCAGCTCACCCAGGACAGGGAATGATGGCTACACCTTC. Translation gives CASSPRTGNDGYTF. The full variable domain, with the rest looked up from reference TRBV18 and TRBJ1-2, is NAGVMQNPRHLVRRRGQEARLRCSPMKGHSHVYWYRQLPEEGLKFMVYLQKENIIDESGMPKERFSAEFPKEGPSILRIQQVVRGDSAAYFCASSPRTGNDGYTFGSGTRLTVV.

The V and J genes are TRBV11-2 and TRBJ1-4; D might be TRBD1 (6 bases). The CDR3 runs 16 residues. Germline V CDR1 and CDR2: SGHAT, FQNNGV. The V and J ends lost 0 bases and 11 bases respectively, with 19 bases between them. CDR3 sequence reads: CASSLDSGAPGNKLFF. DNA of the CDR3: TGTGCCAGCAGCTTAGATTCGGGGGCGCCTGGAAACAAACTGTTTTTT.

This clonotype was picked up many times. This chain uses TRBV4-3 with TRBJ1-2; 8 bases map to TRBD1. CDR3 length equals 17 residues. Trimming took 0 bases from V and 2 from J; bases not matched to a gene: 8. Germline assignment: CDR1 LGHNA and CDR2 YSLEER. The chain's CDR3 is CASSQDWQGAVNYGYTF. Written as DNA, the CDR3 is TGCGCCAGCAGCCAAGATTGGCAGGGGGCTGTAAACTATGGCTACACCTTC.

This clonotype turned up a few times. The chain carries TRBV20-1 and TRBJ2-2, with 10 bases matching TRBD1. The CDR3 length is 18 residues. V was pared by 2 bases and J by 0 bases, with 9 bases of the junction left unmatched. CDR1 and CDR2 (germline): DFQATT, SNEGSKA (reference sequence). DNA of the CDR3: TGCAGTGCTAGATCGGGGACAGGGGTCGCCTCGAACACCGGGGAGCTGTTTTTT. Its translation: CSARSGTGVASNTGELFF.

The V gene is TRBV12-3 or TRBV12-4, the J gene TRBJ1-1, with a weak D call TRBD1 (5 bases). The CDR3 totals 14 residues. Deletions cut 2 bases from V and 4 bases from J, with 11 bases between. The CDR3 protein is CASSLYQGSTEAFF. CDR3 bases: TGTGCCAGCAGTTTATACCAGGGTTCCACTGAAGCTTTCTTT.

This chain joins TRBV20-1 and TRBJ2-7; D is uncertain. With 2 bases removed from V and 5 bases from J, the gap between germline ends came to 7 bases. Germline assignment: CDR1 DFQATT and CDR2 SNEGSKA (reference sequence). The CDR3 consists of 11 residues. The CDR3 DNA reads as TGCAGTGCTAGATCCGGGCACGAGCAGTACGTC. Translating gives CSARSGHEQYV.

This clonotype was seen many times. This chain uses TRBV7-6 with TRBJ1-3, with D perhaps matching TRBD1 (5 bases). V lost 3 bases and J 2 bases, leaving 14 bases between the germline ends. CDR3 length: 16 residues. The germline V gene encodes CDR1 SGHVS and CDR2 FNYEAQ. CDR3 nucleotide sequence: TGTGCCAGCAGCTTTGGGCAGGGAAGGACTGGAAACACCATATATTTT. This translates into CASSFGQGRTGNTIYF. The variable domain in full, completed from reference TRBV7-6 and TRBJ1-3, reads GAGVSQSPRYKVTKRGQDVALRCDPISGHVSLYWYRQALGQGPEFLTYFNYEAQQDKSGLPNDRFSAERPEGSISTLTIQRTEQRDSAMYRCASSFGQGRTGNTIYFGEGSWLTVV.

The V and J genes are TRBV6-2 or TRBV6-3 and TRBJ2-3; no reliable D call. The V end lost 5 bases, the J end lost 11 bases, and 8 bases lay between the germline ends. The CDR3 totals 10 residues. CDR1 and CDR2 from the germline V gene are MNHEY and SVGEGT. The CDR3 sequence is CASSDSKQYF. The CDR3, as DNA: TGTGCCAGCAGTGATAGCAAGCAGTATTTT.

The chain uses TRBV20-1 and TRBJ1-5; D perhaps matches TRBD1 (5 bases). The CDR3 is 16 residues long. Trimming left V 4 bases short and J 2 bases short, with 18 bases between. Per the germline V gene, CDR1 is DFQATT and CDR2 is SNEGSKA (reference sequence). CDR3 in DNA: TGCAGTGCTACCACCCTTGGGCGGGGGGGCAATCAGCCCCAGCATTTT. It encodes CSATTLGRGGNQPQHF.